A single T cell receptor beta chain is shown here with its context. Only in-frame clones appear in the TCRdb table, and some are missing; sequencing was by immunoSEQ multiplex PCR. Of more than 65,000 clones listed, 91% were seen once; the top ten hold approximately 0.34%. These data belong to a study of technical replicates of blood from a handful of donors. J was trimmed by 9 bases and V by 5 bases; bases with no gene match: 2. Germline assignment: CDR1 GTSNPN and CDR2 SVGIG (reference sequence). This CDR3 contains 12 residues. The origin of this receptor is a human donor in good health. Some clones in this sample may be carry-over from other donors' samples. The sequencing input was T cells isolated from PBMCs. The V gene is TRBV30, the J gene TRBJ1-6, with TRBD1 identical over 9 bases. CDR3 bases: TGTGCCTGGGGACAGGGGCCTTCACCCCTCCACTTT. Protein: CAWGQGPSPLHF.